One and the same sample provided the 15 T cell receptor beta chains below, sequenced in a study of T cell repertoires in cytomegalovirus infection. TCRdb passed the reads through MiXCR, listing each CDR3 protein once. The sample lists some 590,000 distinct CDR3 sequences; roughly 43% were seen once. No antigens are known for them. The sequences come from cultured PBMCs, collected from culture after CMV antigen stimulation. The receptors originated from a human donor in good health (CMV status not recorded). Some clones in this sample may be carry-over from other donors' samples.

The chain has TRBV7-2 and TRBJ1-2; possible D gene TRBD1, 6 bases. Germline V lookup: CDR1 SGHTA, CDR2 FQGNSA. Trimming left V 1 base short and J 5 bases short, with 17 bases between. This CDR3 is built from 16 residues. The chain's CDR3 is CASSLESVGTLYGYTF. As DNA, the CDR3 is TGTGCCAGCAGCTTAGAATCAGTAGGGACACTTTATGGCTACACCTTC.

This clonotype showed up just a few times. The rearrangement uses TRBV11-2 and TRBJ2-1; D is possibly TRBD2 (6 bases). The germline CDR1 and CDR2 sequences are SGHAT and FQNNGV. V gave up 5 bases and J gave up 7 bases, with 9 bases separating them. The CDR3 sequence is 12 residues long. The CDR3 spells CASSETRNEQFF. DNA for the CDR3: TGTGCCAGCAGCGAGACTAGAAATGAGCAGTTCTTC.

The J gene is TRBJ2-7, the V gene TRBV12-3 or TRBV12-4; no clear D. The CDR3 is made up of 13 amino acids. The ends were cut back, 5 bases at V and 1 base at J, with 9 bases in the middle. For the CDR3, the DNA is TGTGCCAGCAGTCAGACGGAATCCTACGAGCAGTACTTC. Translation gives CASSQTESYEQYF.

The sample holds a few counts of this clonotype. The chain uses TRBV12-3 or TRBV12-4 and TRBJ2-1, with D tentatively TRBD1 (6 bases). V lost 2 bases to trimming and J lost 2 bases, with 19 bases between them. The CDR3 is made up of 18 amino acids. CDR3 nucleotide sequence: TGTGCCAGCAGTTTAATCTCTTGGACAGTAGACACCTACAATGAGCAGTTCTTC. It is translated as CASSLISWTVDTYNEQFF.

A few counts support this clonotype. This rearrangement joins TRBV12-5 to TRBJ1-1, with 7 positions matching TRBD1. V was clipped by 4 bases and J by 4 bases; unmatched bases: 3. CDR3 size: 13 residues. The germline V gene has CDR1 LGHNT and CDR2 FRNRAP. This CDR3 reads CASGSSGGTEAFF. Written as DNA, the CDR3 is TGTGCTAGTGGTTCCTCAGGGGGCACTGAAGCTTTCTTT. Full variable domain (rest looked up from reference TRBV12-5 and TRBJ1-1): DARVTQTPRHKVTEMGQEVTMRCQPILGHNTVFWYRQTMMQGLELLAYFRNRAPLDDSGMPKDRFSAEMPDATLATLKIQPSEPRDSAVYFCASGSSGGTEAFFGQGTRLTVV.

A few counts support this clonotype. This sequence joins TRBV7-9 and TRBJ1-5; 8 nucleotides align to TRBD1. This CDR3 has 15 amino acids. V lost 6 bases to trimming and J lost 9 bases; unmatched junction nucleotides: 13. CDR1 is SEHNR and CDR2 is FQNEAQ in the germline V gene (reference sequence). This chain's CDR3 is CASRPEGQGRGPQHF. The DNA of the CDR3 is TGTGCCAGCAGACCGGAAGGACAGGGTAGGGGGCCCCAGCATTTT.

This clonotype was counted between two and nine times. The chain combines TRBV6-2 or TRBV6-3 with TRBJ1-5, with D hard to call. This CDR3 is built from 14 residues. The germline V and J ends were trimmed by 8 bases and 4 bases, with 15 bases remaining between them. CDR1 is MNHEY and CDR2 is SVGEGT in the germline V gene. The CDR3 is CASGQSVGNQPQHF. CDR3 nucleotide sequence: TGTGCCAGCGGTCAAAGTGTGGGGAATCAGCCCCAGCATTTT.

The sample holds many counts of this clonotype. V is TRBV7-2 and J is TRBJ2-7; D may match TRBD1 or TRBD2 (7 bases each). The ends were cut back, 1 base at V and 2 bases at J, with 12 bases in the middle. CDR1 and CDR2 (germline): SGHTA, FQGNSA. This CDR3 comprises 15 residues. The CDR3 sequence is CASSLERDRTYEQYF. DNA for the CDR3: TGTGCCAGCAGCTTAGAGCGGGACAGAACCTACGAGCAGTACTTC.

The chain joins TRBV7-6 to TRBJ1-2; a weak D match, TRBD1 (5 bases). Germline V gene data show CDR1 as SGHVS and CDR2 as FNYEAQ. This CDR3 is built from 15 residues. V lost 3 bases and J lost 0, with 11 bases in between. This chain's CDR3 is CASSFPGKANYGYTF. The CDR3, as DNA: TGTGCCAGCAGCTTCCCAGGGAAAGCTAACTATGGCTACACCTTC.

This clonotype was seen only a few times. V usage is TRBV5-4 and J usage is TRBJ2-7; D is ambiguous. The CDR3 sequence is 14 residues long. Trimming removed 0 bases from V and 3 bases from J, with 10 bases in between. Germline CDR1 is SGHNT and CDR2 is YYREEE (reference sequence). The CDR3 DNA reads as TGTGCCAGCAGCTTGGCCAGGCAGAACTACGAGCAGTACTTC. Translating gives CASSLARQNYEQYF. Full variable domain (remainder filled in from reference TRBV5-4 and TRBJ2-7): ETGVTQSPTHLIKTRGQQVTLRCSSQSGHNTVSWYQQALGQGPQFIFQYYREEENGRGNFPPRFSGLQFPNYSSELNVNALELDDSALYLCASSLARQNYEQYFGPGTRLTVT.

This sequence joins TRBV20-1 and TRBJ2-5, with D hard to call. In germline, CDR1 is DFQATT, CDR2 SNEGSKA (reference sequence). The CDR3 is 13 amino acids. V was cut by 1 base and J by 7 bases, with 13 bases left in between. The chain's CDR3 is CSARGRPIGTQYF. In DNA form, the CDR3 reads TGCAGTGCTAGAGGTCGTCCTATCGGGACCCAGTACTTC.

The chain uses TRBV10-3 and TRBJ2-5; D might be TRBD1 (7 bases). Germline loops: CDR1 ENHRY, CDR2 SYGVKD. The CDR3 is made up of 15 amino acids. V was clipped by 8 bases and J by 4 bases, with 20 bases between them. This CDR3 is CAIGARGGGIETQYF. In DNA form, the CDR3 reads TGTGCCATCGGGGCCCGCGGAGGGGGCATAGAGACCCAGTACTTC.

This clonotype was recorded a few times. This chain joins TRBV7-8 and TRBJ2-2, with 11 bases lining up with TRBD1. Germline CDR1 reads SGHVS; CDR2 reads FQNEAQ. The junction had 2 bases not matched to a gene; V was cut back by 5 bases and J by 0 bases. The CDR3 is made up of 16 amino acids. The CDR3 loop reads CASSRGQGANTGELFF. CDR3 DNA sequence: TGTGCCAGCAGCCGGGGACAGGGGGCGAACACCGGGGAGCTGTTTTTT. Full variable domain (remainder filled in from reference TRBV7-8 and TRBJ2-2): GAGVSQSPRYKVAKRGQDVALRCDPISGHVSLFWYQQALGQGPEFLTYFQNEAQLDKSGLPSDRFFAERPEGSVSTLKIQRTQQEDSAVYLCASSRGQGANTGELFFGEGSRLTVL.

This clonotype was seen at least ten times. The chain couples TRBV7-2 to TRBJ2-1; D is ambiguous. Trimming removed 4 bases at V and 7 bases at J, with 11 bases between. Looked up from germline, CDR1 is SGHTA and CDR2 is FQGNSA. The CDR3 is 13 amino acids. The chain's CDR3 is CASSSPLTNEQFF. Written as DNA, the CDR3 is TGTGCCAGCAGCTCACCCCTGACGAATGAGCAGTTCTTC.

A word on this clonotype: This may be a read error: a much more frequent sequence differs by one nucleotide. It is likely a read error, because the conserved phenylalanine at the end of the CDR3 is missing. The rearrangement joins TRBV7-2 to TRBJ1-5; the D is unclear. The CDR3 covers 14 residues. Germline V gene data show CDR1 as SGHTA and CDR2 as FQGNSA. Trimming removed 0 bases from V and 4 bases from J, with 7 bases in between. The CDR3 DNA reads TGTGCCAGCAGCTTAGCCCCAACTAATCAGCCCCAGCATTTG. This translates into CASSLAPTNQPQHL.